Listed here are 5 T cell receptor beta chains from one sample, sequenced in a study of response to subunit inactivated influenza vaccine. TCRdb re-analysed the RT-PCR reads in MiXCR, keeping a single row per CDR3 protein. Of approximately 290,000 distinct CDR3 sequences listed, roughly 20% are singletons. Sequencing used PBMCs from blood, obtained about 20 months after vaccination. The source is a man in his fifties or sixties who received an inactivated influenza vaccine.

CDR3 DNA: TGTGCCAGCAGCTCCGGGACAGGGGTTGGTGAGCAGTTCTTC. Translated, it gives CASSSGTGVGEQFF. This chain joins TRBV12-3 or TRBV12-4 and TRBJ2-1, with 10 bases lining up with TRBD1. The CDR3 has 14 amino acids. Unmatched junction bases numbered 8, after V lost 6 bases and J lost 9 bases.

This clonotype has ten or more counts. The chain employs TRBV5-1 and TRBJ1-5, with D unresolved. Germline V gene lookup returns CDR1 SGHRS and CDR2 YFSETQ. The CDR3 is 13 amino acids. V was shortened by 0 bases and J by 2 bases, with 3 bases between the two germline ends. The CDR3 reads CASSLDGNQPQHF. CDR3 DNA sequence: TGCGCCAGCAGCTTGGATGGCAATCAGCCCCAGCATTTT.

DNA for the CDR3: TGTGCCAGCAGCCCAGCAGGTTCTTGGGGCTACACCTTC. It yields the protein CASSPAGSWGYTF. This chain joins TRBV7-8 and TRBJ1-2, with unresolved D. CDR1 and CDR2 from the germline V gene are SGHVS and FQNEAQ. Trimming removed 5 bases at V and 8 bases at J, with 15 bases between. The CDR3 extends over 13 amino acids.

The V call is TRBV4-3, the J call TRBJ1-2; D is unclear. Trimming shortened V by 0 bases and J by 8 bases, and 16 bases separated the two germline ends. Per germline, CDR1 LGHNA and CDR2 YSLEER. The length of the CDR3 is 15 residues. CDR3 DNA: TGCGCCAGCAGCCAAGAACCCCGGACCGCCTGGGGCTACACCTTC. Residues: CASSQEPRTAWGYTF.

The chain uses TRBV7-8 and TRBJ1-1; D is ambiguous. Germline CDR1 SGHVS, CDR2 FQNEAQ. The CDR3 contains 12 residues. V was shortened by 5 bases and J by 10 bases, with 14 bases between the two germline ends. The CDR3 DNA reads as TGTGCCAGCAGCCCCCGAGGGATGGCAGCTTTCTTT. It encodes CASSPRGMAAFF.